The source of this TCR beta chain is a study of T cells expressing NK-cell markers. Study-wide results and limits: The dominant NKG2C+ clonotypes represented about 1.0-8% of CD8+ T cells in five or six donors. Evidence did not settle whether expanded NKG2C+ T cell clones targeted HCMV.

UMIs were included in TCR beta cDNA generated by 5'RACE template switching. TCRdb reprocessed the 5' RACE reads and reports one entry per CDR3 protein, with no DNA. In total, the table holds roughly 160,000 distinct CDR3 sequences. With respect to this clonotype: What it binds is unknown.

The V gene's germline CDR1 is SEHNR and CDR2 FQNEAQ (reference sequence). This CDR3 has 16 amino acids. V usage is TRBV7-9 and J usage is TRBJ2-1; as DNA is missing, the TRBD2 call by TCRdb cannot be tested. The TCR sequence derives from a woman between 18 and 70 years old in good health. Source material: blood T cells: a sorted CD56 or NKG2C T cell subset, CD4+ or CD8+ T cells, or bulk PBMC T cells (not recorded which). The CDR3 here is CASSFMTSGGRDEQFF.